A selection of T cell receptor beta chains follows, all from one sample in a study of T cell responses to AZD1222 COVID-19 vaccine. Some clones are missing from TCRdb's copy, which holds only in-frame ones; the method was immunoSEQ multiplex PCR. The sample contains 100,000 to 150,000 clones, approximately 90% of which appear only once. The input for sequencing was peripheral blood, taken on day 0 of AZD1222 vaccination. These receptors were taken from an adult in good health. Each CDR3 is given with its conserved first and last residue. The order of the fields is J gene, V gene, D gene, clone size, CDR3 protein, CDR3 DNA. A D gene is named only where the DNA matches it firmly. Expanded clones are given a class, and other clones once, few, many or no size at all.

J: TRBJ1-2; V: TRBV20-1; D: -; size: -; CDR3: CSARDLDGYTF; DNA: TGCAGTGCTAGAGATCTGGATGGCTACACCTTC
J: TRBJ2-4; V: TRBV28; D: -; size: -; CDR3: CASSTGQSKNIQYF; DNA: TGTGCCAGCAGTACAGGACAGTCCAAAAACATTCAGTACTTC
J: TRBJ2-7; V: TRBV27; D: TRBD1; size: once; CDR3: CASSLNRDSYEQYF; DNA: TGTGCCAGCAGTTTAAACCGGGACAGCTACGAGCAGTACTTC
J: TRBJ2-1; V: TRBV7-2; D: TRBD2; size: once; CDR3: CASSLKFGLAGGDEQFF; DNA: TGTGCCAGCAGCTTAAAATTTGGGCTAGCGGGCGGGGATGAGCAGTTCTTC
J: TRBJ2-2; V: TRBV5-1; D: TRBD2; size: -; CDR3: CASSLSLAGAGELFF; DNA: TGCGCCAGCAGCTTGTCCCTAGCGGGAGCCGGGGAGCTGTTTTTT
J: TRBJ2-7; V: TRBV28; D: TRBD1; size: -; CDR3: CASSPRQGREQYF; DNA: TGTGCCAGCAGTCCCCGACAGGGGCGCGAGCAGTACTTC
J: TRBJ1-1; V: TRBV21-1; D: -; size: -; CDR3: CASSPATGGPTEAFF; DNA: TGTGCCAGCAGCCCCGCCACCGGGGGACCCACTGAAGCTTTCTTT
J: TRBJ1-4; V: TRBV18; D: -; size: -; CDR3: CASSPQEPFGRSYEKLFF; DNA: TGTGCCAGCTCACCACAAGAACCGTTCGGCAGGAGTTATGAAAAACTGTTTTTT
J: TRBJ2-2; V: TRBV11-2; D: TRBD1; size: once; CDR3: CASSLGDRGPGELFF; DNA: TGTGCCAGCAGCTTAGGGGACAGGGGTCCCGGGGAGCTGTTTTTT
J: TRBJ2-3; V: TRBV3-1/TRBV3-2; D: -; size: -; CDR3: CASSQDQGTDTQYF; DNA: TGTGCCAGCAGCCAAGATCAGGGTACAGATACGCAGTATTTT
J: TRBJ2-7; V: TRBV7-3; D: -; size: -; CDR3: CASTNPWGVSYEQYF; DNA: TGTGCCAGCACTAACCCGTGGGGGGTATCCTACGAGCAGTACTTC
J: TRBJ2-1; V: TRBV7-9; D: -; size: -; CDR3: CASSSLVAALLGLEQFF; DNA: TGTGCCAGCAGCTCCTTGGTAGCCGCTCTTCTAGGGCTAGAGCAGTTCTTC
J: TRBJ1-5; V: TRBV27; D: TRBD1; size: few; CDR3: CAGDRGFRNQPQHF; DNA: TGTGCCGGCGACAGGGGGTTTAGGAATCAGCCCCAGCATTTT
J: TRBJ1-5; V: TRBV4-3; D: TRBD1; size: -; CDR3: CASSQALQGSGPQHF; DNA: TGCGCCAGCAGCCAAGCCTTACAGGGGAGTGGGCCCCAGCATTTT
J: TRBJ1-1; V: TRBV7-8; D: -; size: -; CDR3: CASSYADGLRRAFF; DNA: TGTGCCAGCAGCTATGCGGACGGCTTAAGGAGAGCTTTCTTT
J: TRBJ1-1; V: TRBV7-8; D: -; size: -; CDR3: CASSPAGIYTEAFF; DNA: TGTGCCAGCAGCCCAGCAGGGATATACACTGAAGCTTTCTTT
J: TRBJ1-3; V: TRBV5-4; D: TRBD1; size: -; CDR3: CASSLDRGSGNTIYF; DNA: TGTGCCAGCAGCTTGGACAGGGGGAGTGGAAACACCATATATTTT
J: TRBJ2-1; V: TRBV19; D: -; size: once; CDR3: CASSIAPRFNEQFF; DNA: TGTGCCAGTAGTATAGCCCCCAGGTTCAATGAGCAGTTCTTC
J: TRBJ1-2; V: TRBV27; D: TRBD1; size: -; CDR3: CASSTRQGADGYTF; DNA: TGTGCCAGCAGTACTAGACAGGGGGCAGACGGCTACACCTTC
J: TRBJ1-5; V: TRBV28; D: TRBD1; size: -; CDR3: CASRGQGKQPQHF; DNA: TGTGCCAGCAGGGGACAGGGCAAACAGCCCCAGCATTTT
J: TRBJ1-2; V: TRBV18; D: -; size: -; CDR3: CASSPREGQNYGYTF; DNA: TGTGCCAGCTCACCAAGGGAAGGACAGAACTATGGCTACACCTTC
J: TRBJ2-1; V: TRBV29-1; D: -; size: -; CDR3: CSVRSGAAKLNEQFF; DNA: TGCAGCGTTCGGTCAGGGGCTGCCAAACTCAATGAGCAGTTCTTC
J: TRBJ1-4; V: TRBV28; D: -; size: -; CDR3: CASSGASRGEKLFF; DNA: TGTGCCAGCAGTGGGGCTTCTAGAGGTGAAAAACTGTTTTTT
J: TRBJ1-5; V: TRBV28; D: -; size: -; CDR3: CATQRTVYSNQPQHF; DNA: TGTGCCACTCAGCGGACAGTTTATAGCAATCAGCCCCAGCATTTT
J: TRBJ2-3; V: TRBV7-9; D: -; size: -; CDR3: CATQETEPKYF; DNA: TGTGCCACACAAGAGACGGAACCTAAGTATTTT
J: TRBJ2-7; V: TRBV7-9; D: TRBD2; size: -; CDR3: CASSLGGLSLAGDEQYF; DNA: TGTGCCAGCAGCTTAGGGGGGTTGTCGCTAGCGGGAGACGAGCAGTACTTC
J: TRBJ2-1; V: TRBV14; D: -; size: -; CDR3: CASSYRALSENEQFF; DNA: TGTGCCAGCAGCTACCGCGCGTTGTCGGAGAATGAGCAGTTCTTC
J: TRBJ2-7; V: TRBV13; D: TRBD1; size: -; CDR3: CASSAGQGYEQYF; DNA: TGTGCCAGCAGCGCTGGACAGGGCTACGAGCAGTACTTC